The entry that follows covers one T cell receptor beta chain sequence. Its cognate antigen is unknown. The record originates from a study of vaccination effects on CD4 cells after COVID-19. Overall study: Two doses of either BNT162b2 or mRNA-1273 were given to each participant.

Trimming shortened V by 3 bases and J by 5 bases, and 13 bases separated the two germline ends. The CDR3 length is 15 residues. CDR1 and CDR2 from the germline V gene are KGHDR and SFDVKD. Within the ViraFEST assay, antigen-specific CD4+ T cells underwent expansion with viral peptide pools prior to sequencing. CD4+ T cell isolation took place after 10 days of culture. Peptides at 10 ug/ml and IL-2 at around 9.3 IU/ml were added to around 2 million PBMC per well. Points from the study as a whole: Of the vaccine-induced clones from healthy vaccinees, merely 1 of 255 recognized common cold coronaviruses as well.

Generated by immunoSEQ multiplex PCR, the TCRdb table keeps only in-frame clones and is missing some. The table has tens of thousands of clones, over 75% seen once. The receptor comes from a human donor who received a COVID-19 vaccine. The sequencing here drew on CD4+ T cells from PBMCs cultured with HCoV-229E spike peptides, taken before COVID-19 vaccination. The genes are TRBV24-1 and TRBJ2-1; maybe TRBD1 (6 bases). CDR3 region: CATSDPGQPHNEQFF. CDR3 nucleotides: TGTGCCACCAGTGATCCGGGACAACCCCACAATGAGCAGTTCTTC.